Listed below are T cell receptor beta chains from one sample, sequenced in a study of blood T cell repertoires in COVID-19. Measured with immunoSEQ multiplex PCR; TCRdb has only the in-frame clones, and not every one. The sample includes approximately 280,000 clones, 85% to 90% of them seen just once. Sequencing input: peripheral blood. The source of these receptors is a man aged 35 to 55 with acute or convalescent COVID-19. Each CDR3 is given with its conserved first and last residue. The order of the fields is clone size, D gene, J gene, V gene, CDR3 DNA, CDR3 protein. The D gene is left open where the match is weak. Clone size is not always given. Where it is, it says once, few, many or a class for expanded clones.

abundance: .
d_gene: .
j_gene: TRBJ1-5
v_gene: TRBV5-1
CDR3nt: TGCGCCAGCAGCTTGGAAGGACCGCCGGAGGGGCCCCAGCATTTT
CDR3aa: CASSLEGPPEGPQHF

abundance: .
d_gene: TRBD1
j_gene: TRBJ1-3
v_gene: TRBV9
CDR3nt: TGTGCCAGCAGCGGCCGGGACAGGGGAGCCTCTGGAAACACCATATATTTT
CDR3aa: CASSGRDRGASGNTIYF

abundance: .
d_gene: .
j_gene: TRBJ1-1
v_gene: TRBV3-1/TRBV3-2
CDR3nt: TGTGCCAGCAGCAACTGGGACTCCGGGGACACTGAAGCTTTCTTT
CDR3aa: CASSNWDSGDTEAFF

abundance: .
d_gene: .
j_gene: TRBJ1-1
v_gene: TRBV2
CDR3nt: TGTGCCAGCAGGCTGATGAGACAGTACACTGAAGCTTTCTTT
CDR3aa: CASRLMRQYTEAFF

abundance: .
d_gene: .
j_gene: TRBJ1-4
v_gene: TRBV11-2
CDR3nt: TGTGCCAGCAGCTCCTACGGACGGGAGGATGAAAAACTGTTTTTT
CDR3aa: CASSSYGREDEKLFF

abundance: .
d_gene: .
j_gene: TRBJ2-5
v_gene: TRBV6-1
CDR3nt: TGTGCCAGCAGTGAAGCTTTAGCGAGGATATGGGAGACCCAGTACTTC
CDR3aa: CASSEALARIWETQYF

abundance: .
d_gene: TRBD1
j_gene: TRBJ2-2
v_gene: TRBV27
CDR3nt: TGTGCCAGCAGTGTAGAGGGACAGACGACTTCCGGGGAGCTGTTTTTT
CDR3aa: CASSVEGQTTSGELFF

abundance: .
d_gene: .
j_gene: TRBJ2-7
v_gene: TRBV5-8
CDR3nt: TGTGCCAGCAGCTTGGCAGGGACACAGTTCTACGAGCAGTACTTC
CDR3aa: CASSLAGTQFYEQYF

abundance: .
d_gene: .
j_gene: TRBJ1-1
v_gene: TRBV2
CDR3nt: TGTGCCAGCAGTGTTGGATGGTCTCGGGGGAGCACTGAAGCTTTCTTT
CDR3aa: CASSVGWSRGSTEAFF

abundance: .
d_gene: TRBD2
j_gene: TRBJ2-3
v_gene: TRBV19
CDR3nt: TGTGCCAGTAATCGCGGGAGTAGCACAGATACGCAGTATTTT
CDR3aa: CASNRGSSTDTQYF

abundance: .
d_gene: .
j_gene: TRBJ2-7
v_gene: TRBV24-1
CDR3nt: TGTGTTACAGAGGGGTTCCGCGGGGGCCTCTACGAGCAGTACTTC
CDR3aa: CVTEGFRGGLYEQYF

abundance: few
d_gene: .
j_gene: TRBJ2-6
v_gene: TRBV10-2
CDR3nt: TGCGCCAGCAGGGAGCACTCTGGGGCCAACGTCCTGACTTTC
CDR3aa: CASREHSGANVLTF

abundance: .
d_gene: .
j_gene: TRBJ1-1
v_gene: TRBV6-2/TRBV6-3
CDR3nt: TGTGCCAGCAGTCTTACGAGGTTTGAAGCTTTCTTT
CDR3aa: CASSLTRFEAFF

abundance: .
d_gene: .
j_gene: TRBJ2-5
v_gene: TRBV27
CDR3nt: TGTGCCAGCAGTTTGGGCCGGTCAGAAGAGACCCAGTACTTC
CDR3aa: CASSLGRSEETQYF

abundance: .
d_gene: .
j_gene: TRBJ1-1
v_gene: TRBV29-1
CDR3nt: TGCAGCGCCTGTACAGGCGTGGGCACTGAAGCTTTCTTT
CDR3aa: CSACTGVGTEAFF

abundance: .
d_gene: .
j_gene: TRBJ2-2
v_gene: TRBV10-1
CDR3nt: TGCGCCAGCAGTGAGTCAGGAGGGGGCTACACCGGGGAGCTGTTTTTT
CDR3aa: CASSESGGGYTGELFF

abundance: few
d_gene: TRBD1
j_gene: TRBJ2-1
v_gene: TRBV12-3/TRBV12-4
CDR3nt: TGTGCCAGCAGGATGGGACAGTACAATGAGCAGTTCTTC
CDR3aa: CASRMGQYNEQFF

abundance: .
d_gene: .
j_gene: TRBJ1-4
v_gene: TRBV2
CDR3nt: TGTGCCAGCAGTGAATTTCTGTCTAGTGAAAAACTGTTTTTT
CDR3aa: CASSEFLSSEKLFF

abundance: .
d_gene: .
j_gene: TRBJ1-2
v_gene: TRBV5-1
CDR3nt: TGCGCCAGCAGCCCGGATGGGGGGGCGAATGGCTACACCTTC
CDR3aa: CASSPDGGANGYTF

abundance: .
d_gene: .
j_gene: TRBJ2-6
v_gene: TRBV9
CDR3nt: TGTGCCAGCAGCGTAGGCGGGGGGGCCAACGTCCTGACTTTC
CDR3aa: CASSVGGGANVLTF

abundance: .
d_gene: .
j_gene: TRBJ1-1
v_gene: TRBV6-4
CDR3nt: TGTGCCAGCAGTGACTCCTCGGCAGGGCATAGCACTGAAGCTTTCTTT
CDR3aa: CASSDSSAGHSTEAFF

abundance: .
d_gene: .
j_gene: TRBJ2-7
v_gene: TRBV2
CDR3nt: TGTGCCAGCAGTGAATCTGAGCTTTACGCCTACGAGCAGTACTTC
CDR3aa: CASSESELYAYEQYF

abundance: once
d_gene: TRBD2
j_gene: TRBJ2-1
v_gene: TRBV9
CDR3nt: TGTGCCAGCAGCCCTCGGGGGGGGCTCGAGCAGTTCTTC
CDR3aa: CASSPRGGLEQFF

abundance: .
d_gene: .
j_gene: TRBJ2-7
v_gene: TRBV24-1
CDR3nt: TGTGCCACCAGTGATCTAAACTACGAGCAGTACTTC
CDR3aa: CATSDLNYEQYF

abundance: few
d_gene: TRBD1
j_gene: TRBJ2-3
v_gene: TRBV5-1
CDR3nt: TGCGCCAGCAGGCCACAGGGGGAGTGGATGACAGATACGCAGTATTTT
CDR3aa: CASRPQGEWMTDTQYF

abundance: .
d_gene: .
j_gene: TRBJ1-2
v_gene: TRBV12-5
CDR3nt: TGTGCTAGTGGTATCATGAGAGGGTTAGCTAACTATGGCTACACCTTC
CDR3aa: CASGIMRGLANYGYTF

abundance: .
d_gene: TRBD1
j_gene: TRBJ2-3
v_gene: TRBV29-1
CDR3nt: TGCAGCGTTCGGACAGGGGGCTCAGATACGCAGTATTTT
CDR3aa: CSVRTGGSDTQYF

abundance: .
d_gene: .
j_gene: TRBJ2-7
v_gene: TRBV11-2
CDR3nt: TGTGCCAGCAGCTTAGGAAGAACTTACGAGCAGTACTTC
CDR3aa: CASSLGRTYEQYF

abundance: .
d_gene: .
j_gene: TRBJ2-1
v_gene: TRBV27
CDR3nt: TGTGCCAGCTTTCCCAGGGGCGATCGCTCCTACAATGAGCAGTTCTTC
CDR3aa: CASFPRGDRSYNEQFF

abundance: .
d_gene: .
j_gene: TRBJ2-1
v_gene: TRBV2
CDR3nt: TGTGCCAGCAGTTCGCAGGGGTTTTATAATGAGCAGTTCTTC
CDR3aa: CASSSQGFYNEQFF

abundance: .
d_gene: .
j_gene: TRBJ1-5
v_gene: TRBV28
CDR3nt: TGTGCCAGCAGTCCGGGGTTCTACGGCAATCAGCCCCAGCATTTT
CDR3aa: CASSPGFYGNQPQHF

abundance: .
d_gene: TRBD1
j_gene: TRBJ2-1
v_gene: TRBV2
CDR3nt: TGTGCCAGCAGTGAAGCCCAGACAGGGAATGAGCAGTTCTTC
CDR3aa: CASSEAQTGNEQFF

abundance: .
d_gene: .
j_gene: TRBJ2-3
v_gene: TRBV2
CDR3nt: TGTGCCAGCAGTGACATTAGGGGTGGGGATACGCAGTATTTT
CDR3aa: CASSDIRGGDTQYF

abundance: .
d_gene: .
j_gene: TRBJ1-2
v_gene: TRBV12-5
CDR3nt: TGTGCTAGTGGTTTGGTGGCAGGGTTGGAGTATGGCTACACCTTC
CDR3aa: CASGLVAGLEYGYTF

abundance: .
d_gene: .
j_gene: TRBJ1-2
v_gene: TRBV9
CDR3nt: TGTGCCAGCAGCCCGAGCCCGGACACTGGCTATGGCTACACCTTC
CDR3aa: CASSPSPDTGYGYTF

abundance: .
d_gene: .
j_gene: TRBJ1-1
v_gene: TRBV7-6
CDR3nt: TGTGCCGTCGGACAGCGAAAAGCTTTCTTT
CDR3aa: CAVGQRKAFF

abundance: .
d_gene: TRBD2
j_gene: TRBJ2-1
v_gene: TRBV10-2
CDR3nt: TGCGCCAGCAGTGTCTACCCCGGGACTAGCTCCTACAATGAGCAGTTCTTC
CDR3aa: CASSVYPGTSSYNEQFF

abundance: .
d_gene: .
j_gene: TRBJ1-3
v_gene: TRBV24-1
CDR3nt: TGTGCCACCAGTGATTCGACAGGCTCTGGAAACACCATATATTTT
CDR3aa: CATSDSTGSGNTIYF

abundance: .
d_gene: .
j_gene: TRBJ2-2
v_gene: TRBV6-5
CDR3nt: TGTGCCAGCAGTTCCCGAGGCTCGAACACCGGGGAGCTGTTTTTT
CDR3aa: CASSSRGSNTGELFF

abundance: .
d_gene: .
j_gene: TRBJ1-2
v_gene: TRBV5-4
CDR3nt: TGTGCCAGCAGCTTGGCCGGGGGGCGGAATTACTATGGCTACACCTTC
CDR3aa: CASSLAGGRNYYGYTF

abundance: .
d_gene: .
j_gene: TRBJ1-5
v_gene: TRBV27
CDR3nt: TGTGCCAGCCGCGGGGACCCCAATCAGCCCCAGCATTTT
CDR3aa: CASRGDPNQPQHF

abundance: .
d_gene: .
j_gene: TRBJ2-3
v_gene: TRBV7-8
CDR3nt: TGTGCCAGCAGCTTTAACACAGATACGCAGTATTTT
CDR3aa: CASSFNTDTQYF

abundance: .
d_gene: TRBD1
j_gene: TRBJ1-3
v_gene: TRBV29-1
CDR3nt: TGCAGCGTCGGGGGACAGGGGAGAGGTGGAAACACCATATATTTT
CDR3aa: CSVGGQGRGGNTIYF

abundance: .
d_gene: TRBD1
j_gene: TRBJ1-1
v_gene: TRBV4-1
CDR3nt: TGCGCCAGCAGCCAATCGGACAGGGCGAACACTGAAGCTTTCTTT
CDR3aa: CASSQSDRANTEAFF

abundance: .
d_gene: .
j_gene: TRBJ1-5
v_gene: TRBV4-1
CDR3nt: TGCGCCAGCAGCCAAGATACACAGGGCCGACAGCCCCAGCATTTT
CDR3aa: CASSQDTQGRQPQHF

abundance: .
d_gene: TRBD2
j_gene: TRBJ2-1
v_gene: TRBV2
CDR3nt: TGTGCCAGCAGGGCCCCGGCTAGCGGGGAAGATGAGCAGTTCTTC
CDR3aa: CASRAPASGEDEQFF

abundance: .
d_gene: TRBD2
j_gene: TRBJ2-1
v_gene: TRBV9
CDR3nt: TGTGCCAGCAGCGTAGGAACTAGCGCAGCCTACAATGAGCAGTTCTTC
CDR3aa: CASSVGTSAAYNEQFF

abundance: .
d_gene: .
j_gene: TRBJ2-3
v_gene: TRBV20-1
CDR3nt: TGCAGTGCTAGTAGGGACTTACCGCTCGGGACAGATACGCAGTATTTT
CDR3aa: CSASRDLPLGTDTQYF

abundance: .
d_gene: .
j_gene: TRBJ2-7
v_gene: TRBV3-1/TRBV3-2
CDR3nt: TGTGCCAGCACCCGGGAGGGGGCCCACGAGCAGTACTTC
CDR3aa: CASTREGAHEQYF

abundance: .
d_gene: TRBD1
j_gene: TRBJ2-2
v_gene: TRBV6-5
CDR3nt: TGTGCCAGCAGGAAGGGTCCACAGGGGCCCGGGGAGCTGTTTTTT
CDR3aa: CASRKGPQGPGELFF

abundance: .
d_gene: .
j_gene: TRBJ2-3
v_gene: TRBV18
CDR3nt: TGTGCCAGCTCACTGGACTATAGCACAGATACGCAGTATTTT
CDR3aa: CASSLDYSTDTQYF

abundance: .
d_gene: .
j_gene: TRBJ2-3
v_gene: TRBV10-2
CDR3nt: TGCGCCAGCAGTGAGAGGGGGCCTAGCGCCACAGATACGCAGTATTTT
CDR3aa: CASSERGPSATDTQYF

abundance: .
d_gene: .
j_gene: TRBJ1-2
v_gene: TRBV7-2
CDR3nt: TGTGCCAGCAGCCTGGGGAGGGGTTATGGCTACACCTTC
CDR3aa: CASSLGRGYGYTF

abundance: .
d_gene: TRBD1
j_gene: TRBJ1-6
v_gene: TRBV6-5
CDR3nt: TGTGCCAGCATTAGGACAGCAGGGGGTTCACCCCTCCACTTT
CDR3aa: CASIRTAGGSPLHF